The rows below give T cell receptor beta chains drawn from one sample of a study of blood T cell repertoires in COVID-19. Sequencing used immunoSEQ multiplex PCR; TCRdb keeps in-frame clones, though not all of them. The sample shows approximately 85,000 clones, about 81% of them seen only once. What was sequenced was peripheral blood. Receptors were obtained from a human donor in a cohort sampled during active COVID-19. Both conserved end residues are part of each CDR3. A D gene is named only where the DNA matches it firmly. Expanded clones are given a class, and other clones once, few, many or no size at all.

18	TRBV6-4	TRBJ1-1	.	.	TGTGCCAGCAGTGCACCCCCTTGTGGTCATGGTAGGAACACTGAAGCTTTCTTT	CASSAPPCGHGRNTEAFF
12	TRBV30	TRBJ2-7	.	.	TGTGCCTGGAGTGTACATCCCTACGAGCAGTACTTC	CAWSVHPYEQYF
13	TRBV6-5	TRBJ2-7	.	TRBD1	TGTGCCAGCAGTCAGGGACAGTCCTACGAGCAGTACTTC	CASSQGQSYEQYF
16	TRBV9	TRBJ1-3	.	.	TGTGCCAGCAGCGTTGGCAGGGTGGAGCCTGGAAACACCATATATTTT	CASSVGRVEPGNTIYF
12	TRBV29-1	TRBJ2-5	.	.	TGCAGCGTTGTTAGGGACACAGAGACCCAGTACTTC	CSVVRDTETQYF
14	TRBV5-1	TRBJ2-7	.	.	TGCGCCAGCAGCCCTACAGGGTATGGGAACGAGCAGTACTTC	CASSPTGYGNEQYF
13	TRBV5-1	TRBJ1-1	.	.	TGCGCCAGCAGAGAGCAAGGGGGCACTGAAGCTTTCTTT	CASREQGGTEAFF
18	TRBV30	TRBJ2-4	.	TRBD1	TGTGCCTGGAGTGTACCGATGGGACAGCGAGGGGCCAAAAACATTCAGTACTTC	CAWSVPMGQRGAKNIQYF
16	TRBV7-8	TRBJ2-7	few	TRBD1	TGTGCCAGCAGCTTCTCCGAGGCAGGGGGCGGATACGAGCAGTACTTC	CASSFSEAGGGYEQYF
15	TRBV2	TRBJ2-1	.	TRBD1	TGTGCCAGCGGGGACAGGGGGTTGTCCTACAATGAGCAGTTCTTC	CASGDRGLSYNEQFF
14	TRBV7-2	TRBJ2-4	.	.	TGTGCCAGCAGCTGGGGGGGCACCAAAAACATTCAGTACTTC	CASSWGGTKNIQYF
14	TRBV11-3	TRBJ2-7	.	TRBD1	TGTGCCAGCAGCTCCGACAGGGGGCAGGACGAGCAGTACTTC	CASSSDRGQDEQYF
16	TRBV10-3	TRBJ2-5	.	TRBD1	TGTGCCATCAGTGCCGGGCAGGGGGCAGGGGGGGAGACCCAGTACTTC	CAISAGQGAGGETQYF
16	TRBV5-6	TRBJ1-1	.	TRBD1	TGTGCCAGCAGCTTAGTAGCCGGGACAGTGAACACTGAAGCTTTCTTT	CASSLVAGTVNTEAFF
8	TRBV5-4	TRBJ1-2	.	.	TGTGCCAGCAGCCTTTTATCCTTC	CASSLLSF
14	TRBV5-4	TRBJ1-2	.	.	TGTGCCAGCAGCTTGGAGCTAGGCGTCTATGGCTACACCTTC	CASSLELGVYGYTF
16	TRBV9	TRBJ2-3	once	.	TGTGCCAGCAGCCCACAGTCACTTGCTAGCACAGATACGCAGTATTTT	CASSPQSLASTDTQYF
14	TRBV5-1	TRBJ1-2	.	TRBD1	TGCGCCAGCAGCTGGGGACAGGGGAGAGGGGGCTACACCTTC	CASSWGQGRGGYTF
16	TRBV2	TRBJ2-2	.	TRBD2	TGTGCCAGCAGCCCGCGGCTAGCGGCGAACACCGGGGAGCTGTTTTTT	CASSPRLAANTGELFF
14	TRBV6-2/TRBV6-3	TRBJ2-7	.	.	TGTGCCAGCAGTCCAGACCTTCCCCCAGGCGAGCAGTACTTC	CASSPDLPPGEQYF
13	TRBV19	TRBJ1-4	few	.	TGTGCCAGTAGTCCCCAGGGCGGTGAAAAACTGTTTTTT	CASSPQGGEKLFF
13	TRBV5-6	TRBJ2-7	.	.	TGTGCCAGCAGCTTGGTAGGGGACTACGAGCAGTACTTC	CASSLVGDYEQYF
16	TRBV5-5	TRBJ1-6	.	.	TGTGCCAGCAGCTTCCAAAACGGGGTATGGGGTTCACCCCTCCACTTT	CASSFQNGVWGSPLHF
13	TRBV5-6	TRBJ2-3	.	TRBD2	TGTGCCAGCAGGACTAGCGGTGTAGATACGCAGTATTTT	CASRTSGVDTQYF
13	TRBV5-1	TRBJ1-6	.	.	TGCGCCAGCAGGGACAGTTATAATTCACCCCTCCACTTT	CASRDSYNSPLHF
15	TRBV4-1	TRBJ1-1	.	TRBD1	TGCGCCAGCAGCCTAAGGGACAGCTTGAACACTGAAGCTTTCTTT	CASSLRDSLNTEAFF
13	TRBV12-3/TRBV12-4	TRBJ1-5	.	.	TGTGCCAGCAGTAGATCGGGGGATCAGCCCCAGCATTTT	CASSRSGDQPQHF
11	TRBV25-1	TRBJ2-1	.	.	TGTGCCAGCGCCTACTACAATGAGCAGTTCTTC	CASAYYNEQFF
15	TRBV19	TRBJ1-2	once	.	TGTGCCAGTAGACACCTAAGCGGGGCAGCGGGAGGCTACACCTTC	CASRHLSGAAGGYTF
16	TRBV11-2	TRBJ2-7	once	TRBD1	TGTGCCAGCAGCTCCGCCACAGGGGTCGGCTCCTACGAGCAGTACTTC	CASSSATGVGSYEQYF
18	TRBV7-2	TRBJ2-7	once	.	TGTGCCAGCAGCTTAGTAGCGGCGGCAGGGGGTTCGACCTACGAGCAGTACTTC	CASSLVAAAGGSTYEQYF
16	TRBV4-2	TRBJ1-1	many	.	TGTGCCAGCAAAACCTCAGTGGGGGACTTTAACACTGAAGCTTTCTTT	CASKTSVGDFNTEAFF
18	TRBV5-1	TRBJ1-2	.	TRBD1	TGCGCCAGCAGCTTGGCGGGGACAGGCGGAACCTTTCGCTATGGCTACACCTTC	CASSLAGTGGTFRYGYTF
15	TRBV2	TRBJ2-5	.	TRBD1	TGTGCCAGCAGACCGGGACAGGGAATCTTAAAGACCCAGTACTTC	CASRPGQGILKTQYF
13	TRBV12-3/TRBV12-4	TRBJ1-5	.	TRBD1	TGTGCCAGCAGGGGACAGGGAAATCAGCCCCAGCATTTT	CASRGQGNQPQHF
15	TRBV6-2/TRBV6-3	TRBJ2-7	.	TRBD1	TGTGCCAGCAGTTATTGGGACAGGGTCCTGGGAGAGCAGTACTTC	CASSYWDRVLGEQYF
15	TRBV5-1	TRBJ2-6	.	.	TGCGCCAGCAGCGGCGGGGTTACTGGGGCCAACGTCCTGACTTTC	CASSGGVTGANVLTF
13	TRBV2	TRBJ2-7	.	TRBD1	TGTGCCAGCAGTGGGGGACAGGGAGCCGAGCAGTACTTC	CASSGGQGAEQYF
10	TRBV6-6	TRBJ1-2	.	.	TGTGCCAGCAGTTTCTTGGGCTACACCTTC	CASSFLGYTF
13	TRBV18	TRBJ2-7	.	.	TGTGCCAGCTCACCAGGTGTGGCGGACGAGCAGTACTTC	CASSPGVADEQYF
13	TRBV30	TRBJ2-7	few	.	TGTGCCTGGAAGCCCGGCGCAGGTTACGAGCAGTACTTC	CAWKPGAGYEQYF
11	TRBV20-1	TRBJ1-2	.	.	TGCAGTGCTAACAGGGAGGGTGGCTACACCTTC	CSANREGGYTF
14	TRBV4-3	TRBJ2-7	.	.	TGCGCCAGCAGCCAAGAGCCAGACATCTACGAGCAGTACTTC	CASSQEPDIYEQYF
17	TRBV11-3	TRBJ2-1	.	TRBD2	TGTGCCAGCAGCCACGCCGGGACTAGCGGGAGCTACAATGAGCAGTTCTTC	CASSHAGTSGSYNEQFF
16	TRBV4-3	TRBJ1-1	once	.	TGCGCCAGCAGCCACGTTAAAGCCACAGCGAACACTGAAGCTTTCTTT	CASSHVKATANTEAFF
13	TRBV2	TRBJ2-3	.	TRBD2	TGTGCCAGCAGTGAATGGGGCGGGGGAACGCAGTATTTT	CASSEWGGGTQYF